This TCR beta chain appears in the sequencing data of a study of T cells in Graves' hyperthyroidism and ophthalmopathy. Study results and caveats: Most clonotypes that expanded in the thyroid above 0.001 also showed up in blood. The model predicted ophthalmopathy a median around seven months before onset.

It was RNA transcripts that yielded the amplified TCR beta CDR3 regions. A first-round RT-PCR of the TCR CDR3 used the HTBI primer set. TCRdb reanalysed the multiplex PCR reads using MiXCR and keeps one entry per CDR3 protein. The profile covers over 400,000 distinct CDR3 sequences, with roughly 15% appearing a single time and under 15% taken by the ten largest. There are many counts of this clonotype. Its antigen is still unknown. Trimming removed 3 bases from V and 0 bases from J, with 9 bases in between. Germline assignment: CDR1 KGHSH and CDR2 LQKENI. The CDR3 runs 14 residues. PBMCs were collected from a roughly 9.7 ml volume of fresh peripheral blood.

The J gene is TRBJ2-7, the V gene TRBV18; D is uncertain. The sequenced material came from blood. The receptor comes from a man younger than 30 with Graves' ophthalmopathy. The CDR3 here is CASSPAGSSYEQYF. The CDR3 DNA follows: TGTGCCAGCTCACCTGCAGGTTCCTCCTACGAGCAGTACTTC.